The rows below give T cell receptor beta chains drawn from one sample of a study of blood T cell repertoires in COVID-19. Method: immunoSEQ multiplex PCR; TCRdb's copy keeps in-frame clones and lacks some. The table lists about 150,000 clones, about 81% of them singletons. Material for sequencing was PBMCs or T cells enriched from blood (not recorded which). Receptor source: a man aged 45-65 years who had recovered from COVID-19. Both conserved end residues are part of each CDR3. The D gene is left open where the match is weak. Some rows mark clone size as missing; the rest say once, few, many or name a class of expanded clone.

v_gene,d_gene,abundance,j_gene,len,CDR3aa,CDR3nt
TRBV10-1,NA,few,TRBJ2-7,13,CASSGGVGYEQYF,TGCGCCAGCAGTGGCGGGGTGGGCTACGAGCAGTACTTC
TRBV27,NA,NA,TRBJ2-2,17,CASGPNRISTNTGELFF,TGTGCCAGCGGGCCAAATCGGATCTCGACGAACACCGGGGAGCTGTTTTTT
TRBV7-2,TRBD1,NA,TRBJ1-2,14,CASSSRQGGYGYTF,TGTGCCAGCAGCTCCAGACAGGGGGGTTATGGCTACACCTTC
TRBV12-3/TRBV12-4,NA,NA,TRBJ1-1,13,CASSLVGGFGAFF,TGTGCCAGCAGTTTAGTCGGGGGTTTTGGAGCTTTCTTT
TRBV29-1,NA,once,TRBJ1-1,13,CSGGTNMNTEAFF,TGCAGCGGGGGAACAAACATGAACACTGAAGCTTTCTTT
TRBV19,NA,NA,TRBJ2-3,17,CASKNPGGANGPDTQYF,TGTGCCAGTAAAAACCCGGGCGGGGCGAACGGCCCAGATACGCAGTATTTT
TRBV9,TRBD1,NA,TRBJ1-5,19,CASSVGRQGSLNSNQPQHF,TGTGCCAGCAGCGTAGGTCGACAGGGCTCTCTTAATAGCAATCAGCCCCAGCATTTT
TRBV19,NA,NA,TRBJ1-6,15,CASSPLSSYNSPLHF,TGTGCCAGTAGTCCGCTTAGCTCCTATAATTCACCCCTCCACTTT
TRBV19,NA,NA,TRBJ1-2,13,CASSLVNSNGYTF,TGTGCCAGTAGTTTAGTCAACAGCAATGGCTACACCTTC
TRBV10-1,TRBD1,NA,TRBJ1-1,13,CASGDRGRNEAFF,TGCGCCAGTGGAGACAGGGGGAGAAATGAAGCTTTCTTT
TRBV5-1,TRBD2,NA,TRBJ2-7,18,CASSTGTSGGTDRYEQYF,TGCGCCAGCAGCACCGGGACTAGCGGGGGGACCGATAGGTACGAGCAGTACTTC
TRBV7-2,TRBD2,NA,TRBJ2-5,14,CASSYSSGQETQYF,TGTGCCAGCAGCTACTCTAGCGGCCAAGAGACCCAGTACTTC
TRBV7-9,TRBD1,NA,TRBJ2-3,14,CASTWTGGGDTQYF,TGTGCCAGCACCTGGACAGGGGGTGGTGATACGCAGTATTTT
TRBV11-2,NA,few,TRBJ2-5,18,CASSSLRRTMTMKETQYF,TGTGCCAGCAGCTCTTTACGCAGGACAATGACAATGAAAGAGACCCAGTACTTC
TRBV5-1,TRBD1,NA,TRBJ2-2,14,CASSPGTGYGELFF,TGCGCCAGCAGCCCCGGGACAGGGTACGGGGAGCTGTTTTTT
TRBV4-1,TRBD2,medium-sized,TRBJ2-7,14,CASSQDGGTNEQYF,TGCGCCAGCAGCCAAGACGGGGGGACGAACGAGCAGTACTTC
TRBV4-2,TRBD2,NA,TRBJ2-2,15,CASSHGGGEYGELFF,TGTGCCAGCAGCCACGGCGGGGGGGAATACGGGGAGCTGTTTTTT
TRBV2,NA,NA,TRBJ2-5,15,CASSDLGGGKETQYF,TGTGCCAGCAGTGATCTAGGGGGCGGGAAGGAGACCCAGTACTTC
TRBV2,TRBD2,NA,TRBJ2-7,12,CASMGLAGEQYF,TGTGCCAGCATGGGTTTAGCGGGGGAGCAGTACTTC
TRBV11-2,TRBD2,once,TRBJ2-3,15,CASSFGLAPTDTQYF,TGTGCCAGCAGCTTTGGACTAGCCCCAACAGATACGCAGTATTTT
TRBV9,NA,NA,TRBJ1-1,12,CASSVAAGEAFF,TGTGCCAGCAGCGTAGCGGCGGGTGAAGCTTTCTTT
TRBV5-4,TRBD2,NA,TRBJ2-1,13,CASSNRGDNEQFF,TGTGCCAGCAGCAACCGGGGGGACAATGAGCAGTTCTTC
TRBV5-1,TRBD1,NA,TRBJ2-1,14,CASSNLGQLNEQFF,TGCGCCAGCAGCAACCTGGGACAGTTGAATGAGCAGTTCTTC
TRBV18,NA,few,TRBJ2-7,15,CASSPRQGQGYEQYF,TGTGCCAGCTCACCAAGGCAGGGTCAGGGCTACGAGCAGTACTTC
TRBV14,NA,NA,TRBJ1-2,13,CASSQRLYDGYTF,TGTGCCAGCAGCCAGAGGCTTTATGATGGCTACACCTTC
TRBV6-5,TRBD1,once,TRBJ1-1,14,CASRWTGGGTEAFF,TGTGCCAGCAGATGGACAGGGGGCGGCACTGAAGCTTTCTTT
TRBV10-3,TRBD1,NA,TRBJ1-5,15,CAISETGGVGQPQHF,TGTGCCATCAGTGAGACAGGGGGCGTGGGTCAGCCCCAGCATTTT
TRBV2,NA,few,TRBJ2-1,11,CASSVRGEQFF,TGTGCCAGCAGTGTTCGGGGTGAGCAGTTCTTC
TRBV5-1,NA,NA,TRBJ2-7,16,CASSFYNYPFSYEQYF,TGCGCCAGCAGCTTCTATAACTATCCCTTCTCCTACGAGCAGTACTTC
TRBV18,TRBD1,NA,TRBJ2-7,15,CASSPTGGASYEQYF,TGTGCCAGCTCACCGACAGGGGGCGCCTCCTACGAGCAGTACTTC
TRBV14,NA,NA,TRBJ1-2,14,CASSQSGQRYGYTF,TGTGCCAGCAGCCAGTCAGGACAGCGCTATGGCTACACCTTC
TRBV27,TRBD1,NA,TRBJ2-2,15,CASSLWVTGTGELFF,TGTGCCAGCAGTTTATGGGTGACAGGGACCGGGGAGCTGTTTTTT
TRBV6-5,NA,NA,TRBJ1-4,15,CASSYGLGGNEKLFF,TGTGCCAGCAGTTACGGGCTGGGGGGTAATGAAAAACTGTTTTTT
TRBV6-5,NA,NA,TRBJ2-5,13,CATDLRGKETQYF,TGTGCCACCGACCTCCGGGGGAAAGAGACCCAGTACTTC
TRBV7-9,TRBD1,NA,TRBJ1-2,13,CASSFGQGRGYTF,TGTGCCAGCAGCTTTGGACAGGGTAGGGGCTACACCTTC
TRBV9,NA,NA,TRBJ1-6,15,CASSVAPGSYSPLHF,TGTGCCAGCAGCGTAGCTCCAGGGTCTTATTCACCCCTCCACTTT
TRBV7-9,TRBD1,once,TRBJ1-6,14,CASSRDRENSPLHF,TGTGCCAGCAGTCGGGACAGGGAAAATTCACCCCTCCACTTT
TRBV11-1,TRBD1,NA,TRBJ2-1,15,CASSPPWTGGNEQFF,TGTGCCAGCAGCCCCCCGTGGACAGGGGGCAATGAGCAGTTCTTC
TRBV7-2,TRBD2,NA,TRBJ2-3,16,CASSSNGAGGTDTQYF,TGTGCCAGCAGCTCAAACGGAGCGGGGGGGACAGATACGCAGTATTTT
TRBV7-6,NA,NA,TRBJ1-2,14,CASSLVLAVYGYTF,TGTGCCAGCAGCTTAGTTCTGGCAGTCTATGGCTACACCTTC
TRBV12-3/TRBV12-4,TRBD2,NA,TRBJ2-1,13,CASSIAGGTSEFF,TGTGCCAGCAGCATAGCGGGGGGGACCTCGGAGTTCTTC
TRBV9,NA,few,TRBJ2-2,16,CASSPRGDPNTGELFF,TGTGCCAGCAGCCCCCGGGGAGACCCGAACACCGGGGAGCTGTTTTTT
TRBV3-1/TRBV3-2,TRBD2,NA,TRBJ2-5,13,CASSTRTRGTQYF,TGTGCCAGCAGCACCCGGACTAGGGGGACCCAGTACTTC
TRBV12-3/TRBV12-4,TRBD2,NA,TRBJ2-4,13,CASSLALAGSQYF,TGTGCCAGCAGTTTAGCATTAGCGGGGTCTCAGTACTTC
TRBV6-5,NA,NA,TRBJ1-5,13,CASSRTGNQPQHF,TGTGCCAGCAGTAGGACAGGCAATCAGCCCCAGCATTTT
TRBV2,TRBD1,NA,TRBJ1-1,14,CASSPPGQVPEAFF,TGTGCCAGCAGTCCTCCGGGACAGGTCCCTGAAGCTTTCTTT
TRBV7-2,NA,once,TRBJ1-1,15,CASRVQGNLNTEAFF,TGTGCCAGCAGGGTACAGGGCAATCTGAACACTGAAGCTTTCTTT
TRBV6-5,NA,NA,TRBJ1-6,15,CASAEGISYNSPLHF,TGTGCCAGCGCGGAGGGAATCTCCTATAATTCACCCCTCCACTTT
TRBV11-2,TRBD1,NA,TRBJ1-2,16,CASSVRQGRLDYGYTF,TGTGCCAGCAGCGTCCGACAGGGCCGCTTGGACTATGGCTACACCTTC
TRBV2,TRBD1,NA,TRBJ2-5,17,CASITNKLRDSKETQYF,TGTGCCAGCATTACCAATAAACTCCGGGACAGCAAAGAGACCCAGTACTTC
TRBV7-9,NA,NA,TRBJ2-7,14,CASSLGYGTYEQYF,TGTGCCAGCAGCTTAGGATACGGGACCTACGAGCAGTACTTC
TRBV27,NA,once,TRBJ1-2,14,CASSFKGYIYGYTF,TGTGCCAGCAGTTTTAAGGGGTATATTTACGGCTACACCTTC